The 32 T cell receptor beta chains presented below share a single source sample, sequenced in a study of T cells in Graves' hyperthyroidism and ophthalmopathy. TCR beta CDR3 sequences were amplified from RNA transcripts. A first-round RT-PCR of the TCR CDR3 used the HTBI primer set. TCRdb redid the calling of the multiplex PCR reads with MiXCR, one entry per CDR3 protein. The sample lists about 400,000 distinct CDR3 sequences, about 14% seen once, with around 20% in the top ten. The sequenced material came from blood. These receptors came from a woman aged 25 to 39 with Graves' ophthalmopathy.

This clonotype was found many times. The chain uses TRBV14 and TRBJ1-1; weak D call: TRBD1 (5 bases). Germline CDR1 is SGHDN and CDR2 is FVKESK. CDR3 size: 15 residues. V gave up 0 bases and J gave up 0 bases, with 8 bases separating them. CDR3 protein: CASSQEEGMNTEAFF. The CDR3 DNA reads TGTGCCAGCAGCCAAGAGGAGGGGATGAACACTGAAGCTTTCTTT.

Ten or more counts support this clonotype. This chain uses TRBV6-1 with TRBJ2-7; TRBD2 might be the D (5 bases). Trimming took off 5 bases at V and 0 bases at J, with 14 bases between the two ends. Germline V gene sequence: CDR1 MNHNS, CDR2 SASEGT. The CDR3 is 15 amino acids. The CDR3 DNA sequence: TGTGCCAGCAGTTACGGGGATTCCGGCTCCTACGAGCAGTACTTC. It is translated as CASSYGDSGSYEQYF.

A note on this clonotype: A read error may explain this, as a much larger clone is one base away. This rearrangement joins TRBV7-9 to TRBJ2-7; TRBD1 matches 10 bases. The V gene end was trimmed by 1 base and the J gene end by 6 bases; junction bases not matched to a gene: 9. The CDR3 contains 16 residues. CDR1 SEHNR and CDR2 FQNEAQ come from the germline V gene (reference sequence). Here the CDR3 DNA reads TGTGCCAGCAGCTTAGGTAGTTTGACAGGGGGCGGCGAGCAGTACTTC. Translating gives CASSLGSLTGGGEQYF.

This clonotype was seen ten or more times. The V gene is TRBV9, the J gene TRBJ1-6; D is ambiguous. The CDR3 contains 13 residues. The germline V and J ends were trimmed by 3 bases and 5 bases, with 6 bases remaining between them. Looked up from germline, CDR1 is SGDLS and CDR2 is YYNGEE. In nucleotides, the CDR3 is TGTGCCAGCAGCGGAGCCAATAATTCACCCCTCCACTTT. This gives the protein CASSGANNSPLHF.

This clonotype has just a few counts. V gene TRBV6-1 combines with J gene TRBJ2-2; D gene ambiguous. Trimming removed 5 bases at V and 2 bases at J, with 18 bases between. There are 17 residues in the CDR3. Germline V CDR1 and CDR2: MNHNS, SASEGT. The CDR3 DNA reads as TGTGCCAGCAGTTTCTTTCCCGACATCTTCAACACCGGGGAGCTGTTTTTT. Residues: CASSFFPDIFNTGELFF.

This clonotype showed up just a few times. The rearrangement uses TRBV7-3 and TRBJ2-3; possible D gene TRBD1, 5 bases. Trimming stripped 8 bases from V and 4 bases from J, with 16 bases between. Germline lookup yields CDR1 SGHTA and CDR2 FQGTGA. The CDR3 is 14 residues long. In DNA, the CDR3 is TGTGCCAGCGGCTGGGGCTTGTTATCAGATACGCAGTATTTT. It yields the protein CASGWGLLSDTQYF.

The table lists this clonotype with many counts. The rearrangement links TRBV6-2 or TRBV6-3 to TRBJ2-5, with 9 bases aligning to TRBD2. The J segment lost 4 bases and the V segment lost 2 bases, leaving 5 bases of the junction unmatched. CDR3 length equals 15 residues. Germline V CDR1 and CDR2: MNHEY, SVGEGT. The chain's CDR3 is CASSYGGGAGETQYF. The CDR3 nucleotides are TGTGCCAGCAGTTACGGCGGGGGGGCCGGAGAGACCCAGTACTTC.

This clonotype was seen repeatedly, ten times or more. The chain joins TRBV18 to TRBJ1-1; D gene unclear. Germline loops: CDR1 KGHSH, CDR2 LQKENI. The length of the CDR3 is 13 residues. V was shortened by 3 bases and J by 3 bases, with 8 bases between the two germline ends. CDR3 sequence: CASSPNSHTEAFF. CDR3 DNA sequence: TGTGCCAGCTCACCCAACAGCCACACTGAAGCTTTCTTT.

The genes are TRBV6-4 and TRBJ1-2; 7 bases map to TRBD1. J gave up 3 bases and V 7 bases, and 8 bases lay outside the gene matches. The CDR3 has 14 residues. Germline CDR1 MRHNA, CDR2 SNTAGT. Here the CDR3 reads CASTPEGQHYGYTF. In DNA, the CDR3 is TGTGCCAGCACCCCAGAGGGACAGCACTATGGCTACACCTTC.

This clonotype showed up many times. The chain employs TRBV18 and TRBJ2-7; TRBD1 agrees at 10 bases. CDR3 length: 16 amino acids. Germline loops: CDR1 KGHSH, CDR2 LQKENI. V lost 3 bases and J lost 2; bases outside the gene matches: 7. The CDR3 sequence: CASSPGQGRFPYEQYF. In nucleotides, the CDR3 is TGTGCCAGCTCACCGGGACAGGGGAGGTTCCCCTACGAGCAGTACTTC.

This clonotype appeared many times. V is TRBV20-1 and J is TRBJ1-6; D is perhaps TRBD1 (5 bases). This CDR3 is 12 amino acids long. V lost 7 bases and J 4 bases, leaving 8 bases between the germline ends. Germline V lookup: CDR1 DFQATT, CDR2 SNEGSKA (reference sequence). This CDR3 reads CSGGNYNSPLHF. The CDR3 DNA is TGCAGTGGGGGGAATTATAATTCACCCCTCCACTTT.

V and J are TRBV27 and TRBJ1-1; D is possibly TRBD1 (5 bases). Trimming pared 7 bases from V and 0 bases from J, leaving 18 bases between. In germline, CDR1 is MNHEY, CDR2 SMNVEV (reference sequence). The CDR3 sequence is 16 residues long. As DNA, the CDR3 is TGTGCCAGCACTAACGTCAGGGAAAACTTGAACACTGAAGCTTTCTTT. It is translated as CASTNVRENLNTEAFF.

There are many counts of this clonotype. V usage is TRBV7-3 and J usage is TRBJ2-3; 10 nucleotides align to TRBD2. The CDR3 runs to 15 residues. The ends lost 2 bases at V and 14 bases at J; junction bases unmatched: 13. Germline-derived CDR1 and CDR2 are SGHTA and FQGTGA. The CDR3 here is CASSLVGELAGSVYF. In nucleotides, the CDR3 is TGTGCCAGCAGCTTAGTTGGTGAACTAGCGGGGTCAGTGTATTTT.

The sample holds many counts of this clonotype. This rearrangement joins TRBV12-3 or TRBV12-4 to TRBJ2-3; 7 bases match TRBD2. CDR3 length equals 15 residues. V lost 6 bases to trimming and J lost 4 bases; unmatched junction nucleotides: 10. The CDR3: CASSPAGGSADTQYF. DNA of the CDR3: TGTGCCAGCAGCCCCGCCGGGGGGAGCGCAGATACGCAGTATTTT.

This clonotype has a handful of counts. The gene calls are TRBV5-5 and TRBJ2-1; 10 bases map to TRBD1. The CDR3 totals 15 residues. CDR1 and CDR2 from the germline V gene are SGHKS and YYEKEE (reference sequence). The V and J ends lost 1 base and 5 bases, in that order; junction bases with no gene match: 3. CDR3 loop: CASSLKGQGHNEQFF. The CDR3 coding sequence is TGTGCCAGCAGCTTGAAGGGACAGGGGCACAATGAGCAGTTCTTC.

This clonotype was observed at least ten times. V and J are TRBV5-5 and TRBJ2-1; 7 bases map to TRBD2. Germline loops: CDR1 SGHKS, CDR2 YYEKEE (reference sequence). There are 16 residues in the CDR3. Trimming took 2 bases from V and 6 from J; bases not matched to a gene: 11. The CDR3 region has the DNA TGTGCCAGCAGCTTCCTACCGTCTGCGGGGGTCAATGAGCAGTTCTTC. Encoded protein: CASSFLPSAGVNEQFF.

This clonotype was observed a handful of times. A read error may be the cause here, since a much bigger clone is one base away. This sequence joins TRBV5-1 and TRBJ1-2, with a tentative D call TRBD1 (6 bases). V shed 2 bases and J shed 0 bases, with 14 bases lying between them. Germline CDR1 is SGHRS and CDR2 is YFSETQ. This CDR3 has 16 amino acids. CDR3 loop: CASSLGIGGANYGYTF. DNA of the CDR3: TGCGCCAGCAGCTTAGGCATAGGGGGAGCTAACTATGGCTACACCTTC.

This clonotype was seen ten or more times. This rearrangement joins TRBV30 to TRBJ2-7; TRBD1 matches 7 bases. The J segment lost 0 bases and the V segment lost 2 bases, leaving 4 bases of the junction unmatched. The germline gives CDR1 GTSNPN, CDR2 SVGIG (reference sequence). The CDR3 consists of 14 residues. CDR3 bases: TGTGCCTGGAGTCTAGGGACAGTCTCCTACGAGCAGTACTTC. It translates to CAWSLGTVSYEQYF.

This clonotype was counted at least ten times. This sequence joins TRBV3-1 and TRBJ2-5; either TRBD1 or TRBD2 may supply D (7 bases each). The CDR3 spans 15 residues. V lost 2 bases to trimming and J lost 2 bases, with 12 bases between them. Germline V gene sequence: CDR1 LGHDT, CDR2 YNNKEL (reference sequence). The CDR3 coding sequence is TGTGCCAGCAGCCAACCCAGGGGGGGGCAAGAGACCCAGTACTTC. This gives the protein CASSQPRGGQETQYF.

This clonotype was recorded a few times. V gene TRBV5-1 combines with J gene TRBJ1-4; no definite D call. Germline V gives CDR1 SGHRS, CDR2 YFSETQ. Trimming removed 2 bases at V and 1 base at J, with 6 bases between. This CDR3 is 14 amino acids long. The CDR3 DNA reads TGCGCCAGCAGCTTTCTGGGAACTAATGAAAAACTGTTTTTT. Amino acid sequence: CASSFLGTNEKLFF.

The V gene is TRBV20-1, the J gene TRBJ2-1; 8 bases match TRBD1. V lost 7 bases and J lost 2; bases outside the gene matches: 4. Germline-derived CDR1 and CDR2 are DFQATT and SNEGSKA (reference sequence). The CDR3 runs 13 residues. CDR3: CSVGQGTYNEQFF. The CDR3 region has the DNA TGCAGTGTTGGACAGGGAACCTACAATGAGCAGTTCTTC.

Ten or more counts support this clonotype. J is TRBJ2-7 and V is TRBV4-1; D ambiguous. The CDR3 length is 13 residues. The V and J ends lost 0 bases and 6 bases respectively, with 9 bases between them. CDR1 is MGHRA and CDR2 is YSYEKL in the germline V gene. CDR3 amino acids: CASSQDPPTEQYF. In DNA form, the CDR3 reads TGCGCCAGCAGCCAAGACCCCCCGACCGAGCAGTACTTC.

The sample holds many counts of this clonotype. This chain links TRBV2 with TRBJ1-4, with D perhaps matching TRBD1 (5 bases). CDR1 and CDR2 from the germline V gene are SNHLY and FYNNEI. Trimming left V 6 bases short and J 10 bases short, with 21 bases between. This CDR3 contains 15 residues. The CDR3: CASSETEGSIGKLFF. CDR3 DNA: TGTGCCAGCAGCGAGACAGAGGGGTCCATCGGAAAACTGTTTTTT.

This clonotype appeared many times. V gene TRBV20-1 combines with J gene TRBJ2-5; D is possibly TRBD1 or TRBD2 (5 bases each). The CDR3 has 14 residues. Germline CDR1 DFQATT, CDR2 SNEGSKA (reference sequence). Deletions cut 6 bases from V and 5 bases from J, with 19 bases between. CDR3 protein: CSARRDPTLETQYF. CDR3 sequence (DNA): TGCAGTGCGCGCCGGGACCCCACCCTGGAGACCCAGTACTTC.

This clonotype turned up a few times. CDR3 in amino acids: CASSQPRGATNEKLFF. CDR3 bases: TGCGCCAGCAGCCAACCCCGGGGGGCCACTAATGAAAAACTGTTTTTT. The rearrangement joins TRBV4-1 to TRBJ1-4, with a possible D match to TRBD1 (6 bases). CDR3 length: 16 residues. The germline gives CDR1 MGHRA, CDR2 YSYEKL. Deletions cut 2 bases from V and 2 bases from J, with 12 bases between.

Many counts were recorded for this clonotype. The chain employs TRBV29-1 and TRBJ2-7; no firm D call. Trimming shortened V by 2 bases and J by 1 base, and 9 bases separated the two germline ends. This CDR3 is 13 amino acids long. CDR1 and CDR2 (germline): SQVTM, ANQGSEA. The CDR3 DNA is TGCAGCGTTGAAACGCCGGATTCCTACGAGCAGTACTTC. Translation: CSVETPDSYEQYF.

This clonotype was found many times. The rearrangement joins TRBV7-9 to TRBJ1-1, with a possible D match to TRBD1 (6 bases). The CDR3 extends over 12 amino acids. CDR1 and CDR2 (germline): SEHNR, FQNEAQ (reference sequence). V lost 5 bases and J lost 13, with 17 bases in between. The CDR3 spells CASSEIQGNDFF. The CDR3 nucleotides read TGTGCCAGCAGCGAAATACAGGGCAATGATTTCTTT.

This clonotype appeared many times. The chain employs TRBV12-3 or TRBV12-4 and TRBJ1-6; D unclear. The V end was cut by 5 bases, the J end by 6 bases, with 14 bases between. CDR3 length: 15 residues. The CDR3 loop reads CASSPSGPGNSPLHF. The CDR3 region has the DNA TGTGCCAGCAGTCCCTCTGGACCCGGTAATTCACCCCTCCACTTT.

This clonotype was detected many times. V gene TRBV3-1 combines with J gene TRBJ1-2; 7 bases are a match to TRBD1. CDR3 size: 14 residues. The trim removed 1 base at V and 6 bases at J, leaving 5 bases unmatched. The germline CDR1 and CDR2 sequences are LGHDT and YNNKEL (reference sequence). CDR3 nucleotides: TGTGCCAGCAGCCAAGGGACAGGATATAATGGCTACACCTTC. Its protein is CASSQGTGYNGYTF.

The rearrangement uses TRBV20-1 and TRBJ2-1; TRBD1 agrees at 8 bases. CDR1 is DFQATT and CDR2 is SNEGSKA in the germline V gene (reference sequence). CDR3 length equals 14 residues. The J segment lost 9 bases and the V segment lost 6 bases, leaving 13 bases of the junction unmatched. CDR3 loop: CSADRDRYKSEQFF. The CDR3 DNA is TGCAGTGCAGATCGGGACAGGTATAAATCTGAGCAGTTCTTC.

This rearrangement joins TRBV5-5 to TRBJ1-4; D unclear. The V gene lost 1 base and the J gene lost 0 bases, with 7 bases spanning the gap. The CDR3 spans 15 residues. Germline-derived CDR1 and CDR2 are SGHKS and YYEKEE (reference sequence). CDR3 coding DNA: TGTGCCAGCAGCTTGTTTGGAGCAACTAATGAAAAACTGTTTTTT. Protein sequence: CASSLFGATNEKLFF.

This chain connects TRBV19 to TRBJ2-7, with 8 bases matching TRBD1. V lost 3 bases, J lost 5 bases, and 18 bases stayed unmatched. The germline V gene encodes CDR1 LNHDA and CDR2 SQIVND (reference sequence). The CDR3 length is 18 residues. CDR3 region: CASSIRLARQGIKNEQYF. The CDR3 DNA is TGTGCCAGTAGTATCCGCCTTGCCAGACAGGGGATAAAGAACGAGCAGTACTTC. The full variable domain, its missing parts supplied by reference TRBV19 and TRBJ2-7, is DGGITQSPKYLFRKEGQNVTLSCEQNLNHDAMYWYRQDPGQGLRLIYYSQIVNDFQKGDIAEGYSVSREKKESFPLTVTSAQKNPTAFYLCASSIRLARQGIKNEQYFGPGTRLTVT.